The T cell receptor (beta chain) under discussion was sequenced for a study of cytomegalovirus exposure and HLA in healthy donors. Study as a whole: HLA-typed donors were the source of about 81 million unique TCRs held in an early data release. Study-level points and caveats: The study designated fewer than 200 TCR beta chains cytomegalovirus-associated.

This clone showed up just a few times. Its target is not known. PCR was performed using 60 Vbeta and 13 Jbeta primers. TCRdb's copy holds only in-frame clones and misses some; the assay was immunoSEQ multiplex PCR. This table holds over 100,000 clones, approximately 80% found once. CDR1 is SEHNR, CDR2 FQNEAQ, per germline (reference sequence). This CDR3 contains 12 residues. V lost 8 bases and J lost 3, with 8 bases in between. The clonotype comes from a man aged 35 to 55 in good health and CMV-seropositive. This chain uses TRBV7-9 with TRBJ1-5; tentative D call: TRBD1 (6 bases). The sample consisted of PBMCs. The CDR3 coding sequence is TGTGCCAGCCAGGGGAACAATCAGCCCCAGCATTTT. Translation: CASQGNNQPQHF.